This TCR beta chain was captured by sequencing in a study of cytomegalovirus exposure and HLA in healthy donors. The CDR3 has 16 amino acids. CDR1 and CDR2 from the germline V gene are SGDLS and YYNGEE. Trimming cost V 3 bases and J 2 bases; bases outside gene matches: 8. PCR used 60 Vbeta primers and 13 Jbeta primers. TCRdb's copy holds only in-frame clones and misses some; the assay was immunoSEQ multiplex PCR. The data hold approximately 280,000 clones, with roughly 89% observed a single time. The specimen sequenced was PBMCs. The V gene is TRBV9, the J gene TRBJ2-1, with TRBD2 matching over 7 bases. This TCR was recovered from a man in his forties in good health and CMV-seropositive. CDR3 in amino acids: CASSDGAGVAYNEQFF. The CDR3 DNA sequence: TGTGCCAGCAGCGACGGGGCGGGAGTTGCCTACAATGAGCAGTTCTTC.